The clone carrying this TCR beta chain came up once. Its antigen is currently unknown. Germline V lookup: CDR1 SGHNT, CDR2 YYREEE (reference sequence). CDR3 length equals 13 residues. Between the trimmed V and J ends, which lost 0 bases and 3 bases, there was a span of 6 bases. The sample originates from a study of cytomegalovirus exposure and HLA in healthy donors. Clones were read by immunoSEQ multiplex PCR, and TCRdb kept only the in-frame ones, dropping some. The table shows roughly 250,000 clones, with around 86% occurring only once. Points from the study as a whole: The authors enumerated 150 to 200 TCR beta chains as linked to cytomegalovirus. Published work reported that the classifier diagnosed cytomegalovirus status with high specificity and sensitivity. Researchers reported that a few CMV-associated chains were confirmed in vitro as CMV antigen-specific.

Sequencing input: PBMCs. This clonotype originated in a woman in her twenties or thirties in good health and CMV-seropositive. V and J are TRBV5-4 and TRBJ2-5; D uncertain. In nucleotides, the CDR3 is TGTGCCAGCAGCTTGGACAGAAAAGAGACCCAGTACTTC. Translation gives CASSLDRKETQYF.